This entry describes one TCR beta chain. A read error may be the cause here, since a much bigger clone is one base away. The entry originates in a study of T cell repertoires in cytomegalovirus infection. Study context: TCR beta signatures that were public indicated CMV infection and matching HLA type.

MiXCR, applied by TCRdb to the reads, yields one record per CDR3 protein. This table holds around 180,000 distinct CDR3 sequences, around 20% found once. This CDR3 has 15 residues. Germline CDR1 and CDR2: MNHNS and SASEGT. J was trimmed by 5 bases and V by 5 bases; bases with no gene match: 9. The chain couples TRBV6-1 to TRBJ1-1; 9 bases match TRBD1. Sample: PBMCs. The sequence derives from a human donor in good health (CMV status not recorded). Some clones in this sample may be carry-over from other donors' samples. This CDR3 reads CASSTIQGAATEAFF. CDR3 sequence (DNA): TGTGCCAGCAGTACTATACAGGGGGCGGCTACTGAAGCTTTCTTT.